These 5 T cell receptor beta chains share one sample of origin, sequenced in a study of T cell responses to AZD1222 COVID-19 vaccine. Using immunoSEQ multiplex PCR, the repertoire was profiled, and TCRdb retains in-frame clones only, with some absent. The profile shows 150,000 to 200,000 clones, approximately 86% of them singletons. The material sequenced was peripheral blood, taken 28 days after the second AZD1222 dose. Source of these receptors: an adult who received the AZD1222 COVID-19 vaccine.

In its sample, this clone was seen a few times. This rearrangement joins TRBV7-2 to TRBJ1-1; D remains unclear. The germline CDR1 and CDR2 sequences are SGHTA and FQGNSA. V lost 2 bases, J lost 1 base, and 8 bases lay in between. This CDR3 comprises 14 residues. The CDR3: CASSLRSGNTEAFF. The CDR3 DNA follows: TGTGCCAGCAGCTTACGGTCGGGGAACACTGAAGCTTTCTTT.

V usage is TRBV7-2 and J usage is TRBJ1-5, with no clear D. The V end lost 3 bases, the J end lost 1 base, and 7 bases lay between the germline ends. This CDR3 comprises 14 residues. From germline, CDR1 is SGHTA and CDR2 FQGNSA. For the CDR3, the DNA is TGTGCCAGCAGCTTCTTAGGGAGCAATCAGCCCCAGCATTTT. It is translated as CASSFLGSNQPQHF.

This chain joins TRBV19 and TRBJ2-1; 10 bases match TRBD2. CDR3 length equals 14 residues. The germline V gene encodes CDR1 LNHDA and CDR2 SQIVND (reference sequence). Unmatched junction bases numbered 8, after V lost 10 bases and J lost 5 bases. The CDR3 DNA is TGTGCCACGAGAGCGGGGGGGCCTCACAATGAGCAGTTCTTC. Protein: CATRAGGPHNEQFF.

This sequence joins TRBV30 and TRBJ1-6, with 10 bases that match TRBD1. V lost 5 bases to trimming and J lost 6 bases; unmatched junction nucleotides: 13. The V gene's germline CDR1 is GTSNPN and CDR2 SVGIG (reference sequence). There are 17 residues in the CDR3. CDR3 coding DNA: TGTGCCTGGGCCGGGACAGGGGTTATAGGGGGTAATTCACCCCTCCACTTT. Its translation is CAWAGTGVIGGNSPLHF.

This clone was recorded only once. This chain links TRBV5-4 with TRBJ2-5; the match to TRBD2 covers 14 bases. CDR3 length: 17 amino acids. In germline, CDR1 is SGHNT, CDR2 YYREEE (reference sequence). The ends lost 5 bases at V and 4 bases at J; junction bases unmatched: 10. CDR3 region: CASSPGTSGGQAETQYF. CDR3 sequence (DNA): TGTGCCAGCAGTCCCGGGACTAGCGGGGGACAGGCAGAGACCCAGTACTTC.